This TCR beta chain was sequenced in a study of T-cell memory formation after mild COVID-19. J was trimmed by 11 bases and V by 1 base; bases with no gene match: 13. CDR3 length: 16 residues. Per the germline V gene, CDR1 is SGHAT and CDR2 is FQNNGV. TCRdb itself ran the 5' RACE reads through MiXCR, one entry per CDR3 protein. This sample has roughly 450,000 distinct CDR3 sequences, with 18% found just once. Points from the study as a whole: That cross-reactive memory joined was suggested by some responding clones appearing in pre-infection memory. There was no confirmation that second-wave clones peaking on day 37 were SARS-CoV-2 specific.

Concerning this clonotype itself: What it binds is not known. A much larger clone lies one base from this, so it may be a read error.

The TCR originated in a man between 18 and 29 years old who had mild COVID-19 (a few samples of this study predate the infection). Cell type and time point are not known. V and J are TRBV11-2 and TRBJ2-1; 8 positions agree with TRBD2. Sequenced: PBMCs or a T cell subset sorted from them (not recorded which). This CDR3 is CASSLGSRRTSRKQFF. The CDR3 DNA reads TGTGCCAGCAGCTTAGGTTCAAGGAGGACTAGCAGAAAGCAGTTCTTC.